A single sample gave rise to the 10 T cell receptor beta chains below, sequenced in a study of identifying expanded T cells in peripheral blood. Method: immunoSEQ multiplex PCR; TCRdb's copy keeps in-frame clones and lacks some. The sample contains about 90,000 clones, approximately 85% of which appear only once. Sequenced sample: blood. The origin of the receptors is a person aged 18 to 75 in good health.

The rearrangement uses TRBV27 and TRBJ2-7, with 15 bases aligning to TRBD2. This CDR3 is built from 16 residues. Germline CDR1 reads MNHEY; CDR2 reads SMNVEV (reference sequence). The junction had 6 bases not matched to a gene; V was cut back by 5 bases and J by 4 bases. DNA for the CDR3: TGTGCCAGCAGTCCGGGACTAGCGGGAGGTCATTACGAGCAGTACTTC. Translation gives CASSPGLAGGHYEQYF.

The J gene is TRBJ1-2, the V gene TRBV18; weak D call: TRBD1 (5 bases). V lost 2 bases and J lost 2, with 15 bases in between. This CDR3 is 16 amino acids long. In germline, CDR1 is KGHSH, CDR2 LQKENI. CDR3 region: CASSPGSRQTNYGYTF. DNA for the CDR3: TGTGCCAGCTCACCAGGATCTAGACAGACCAACTATGGCTACACCTTC.

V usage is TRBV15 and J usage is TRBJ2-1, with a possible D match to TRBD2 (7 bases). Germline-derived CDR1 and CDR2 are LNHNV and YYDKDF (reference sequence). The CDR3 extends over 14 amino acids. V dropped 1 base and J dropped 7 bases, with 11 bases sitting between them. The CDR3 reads CATSRGGGGNEQFF. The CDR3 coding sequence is TGTGCCACCAGCAGAGGGGGGGGCGGGAATGAGCAGTTCTTC.

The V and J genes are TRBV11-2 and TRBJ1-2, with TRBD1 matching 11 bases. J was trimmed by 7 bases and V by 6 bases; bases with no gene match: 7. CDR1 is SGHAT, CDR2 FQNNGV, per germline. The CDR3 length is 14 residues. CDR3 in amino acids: CASRRTGGQLGYTF. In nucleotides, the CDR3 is TGTGCCAGCAGGCGGACAGGGGGCCAGCTTGGCTACACCTTC.

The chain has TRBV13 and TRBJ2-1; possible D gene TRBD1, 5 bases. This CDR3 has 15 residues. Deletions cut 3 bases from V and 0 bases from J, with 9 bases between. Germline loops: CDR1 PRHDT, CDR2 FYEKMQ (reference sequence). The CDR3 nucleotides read TGTGCCAGCAGCTTTCACAGGAGCTCCTACAATGAGCAGTTCTTC. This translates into CASSFHRSSYNEQFF.

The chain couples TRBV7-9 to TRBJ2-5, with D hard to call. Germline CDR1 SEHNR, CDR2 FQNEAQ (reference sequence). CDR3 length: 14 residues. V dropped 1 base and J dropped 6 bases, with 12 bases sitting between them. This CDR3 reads CASSLVWDLKTQYF. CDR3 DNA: TGTGCCAGCAGCTTAGTGTGGGATTTGAAGACCCAGTACTTC.

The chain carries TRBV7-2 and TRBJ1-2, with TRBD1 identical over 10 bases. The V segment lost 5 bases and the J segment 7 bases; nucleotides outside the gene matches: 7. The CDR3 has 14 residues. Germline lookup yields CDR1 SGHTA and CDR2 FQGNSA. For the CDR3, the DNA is TGTGCCAGCAGCCCGGGGACAGGGGCTGTTGGCTACACCTTC. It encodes CASSPGTGAVGYTF.

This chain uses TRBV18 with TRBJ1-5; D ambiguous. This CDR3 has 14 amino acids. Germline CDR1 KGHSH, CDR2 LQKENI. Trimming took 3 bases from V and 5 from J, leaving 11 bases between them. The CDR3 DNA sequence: TGTGCCAGCTCACCGGAACTAGATTATCAGCCCCAGCATTTT. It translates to CASSPELDYQPQHF.

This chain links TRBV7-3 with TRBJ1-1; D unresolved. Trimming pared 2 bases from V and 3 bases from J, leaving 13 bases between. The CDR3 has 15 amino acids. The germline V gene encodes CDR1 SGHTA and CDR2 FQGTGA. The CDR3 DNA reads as TGTGCCAGCAGCTTACAAGCGGTGAAGGACACTGAAGCTTTCTTT. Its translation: CASSLQAVKDTEAFF.

The CDR3 loop is CASSPNTAEAFF. The DNA of the CDR3 is TGTGCCAGCAGCCCAAATACGGCGGAAGCTTTCTTT. V gene TRBV11-3 combines with J gene TRBJ1-1, with unresolved D. Trimming left V 5 bases short and J 8 bases short, with 12 bases between. The CDR3 is made up of 12 amino acids. Per germline, CDR1 SGHNT and CDR2 YENEEA.